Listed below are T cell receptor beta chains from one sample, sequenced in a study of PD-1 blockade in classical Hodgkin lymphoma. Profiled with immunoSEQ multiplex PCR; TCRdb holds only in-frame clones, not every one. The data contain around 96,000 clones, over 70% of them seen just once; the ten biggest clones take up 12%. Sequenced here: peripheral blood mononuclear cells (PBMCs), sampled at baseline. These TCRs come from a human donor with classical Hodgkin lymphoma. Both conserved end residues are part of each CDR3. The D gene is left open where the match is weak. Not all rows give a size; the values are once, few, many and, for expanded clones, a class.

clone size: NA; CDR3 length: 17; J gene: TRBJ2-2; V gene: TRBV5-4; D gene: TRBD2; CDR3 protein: CASSLRSSGDNTGELFF; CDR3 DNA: TGTGCCAGCAGCTTGCGGTCTAGCGGGGATAACACCGGGGAGCTGTTTTTT
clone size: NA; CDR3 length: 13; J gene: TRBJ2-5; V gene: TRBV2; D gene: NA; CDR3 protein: CASTGQREETQYF; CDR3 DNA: TGTGCCAGCACCGGACAACGGGAAGAGACCCAGTACTTC
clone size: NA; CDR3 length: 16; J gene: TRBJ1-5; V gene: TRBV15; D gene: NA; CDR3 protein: CATSGGVGGGNQPQHF; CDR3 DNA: TGTGCCACCAGCGGAGGGGTTGGAGGCGGCAATCAGCCCCAGCATTTT
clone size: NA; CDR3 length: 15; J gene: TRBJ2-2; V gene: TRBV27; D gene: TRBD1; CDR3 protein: CASSWDRTNTGELFF; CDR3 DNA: TGTGCCAGCAGTTGGGACAGAACGAACACCGGGGAGCTGTTTTTT
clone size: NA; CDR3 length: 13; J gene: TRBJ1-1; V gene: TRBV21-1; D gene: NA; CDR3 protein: CASSKVENTEAFF; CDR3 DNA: TGTGCCAGCAGCAAAGTGGAGAACACTGAAGCTTTCTTT
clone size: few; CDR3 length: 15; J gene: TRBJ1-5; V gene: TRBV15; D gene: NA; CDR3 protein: CATSRTSGGNQPQHF; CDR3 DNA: TGTGCCACCAGCAGGACGTCGGGAGGAAATCAGCCCCAGCATTTT
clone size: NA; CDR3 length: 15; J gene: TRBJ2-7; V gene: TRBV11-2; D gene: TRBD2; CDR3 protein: CASSPRSGGAYEQYF; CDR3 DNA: TGTGCCAGCAGCCCCCGGAGCGGGGGAGCCTACGAGCAGTACTTC
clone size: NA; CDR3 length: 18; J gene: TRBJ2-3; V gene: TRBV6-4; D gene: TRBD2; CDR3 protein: CASSDSTSGSILPDTQYF; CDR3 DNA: TGTGCCAGCAGTGACTCGACTAGCGGGAGCATCCTTCCCGATACGCAGTATTTT
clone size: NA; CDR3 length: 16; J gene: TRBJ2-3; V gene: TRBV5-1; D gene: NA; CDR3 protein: CASTRAGTPGTDTQYF; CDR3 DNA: TGCGCCAGCACCCGGGCAGGGACACCGGGCACAGATACGCAGTATTTT
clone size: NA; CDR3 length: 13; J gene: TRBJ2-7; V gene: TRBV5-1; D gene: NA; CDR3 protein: CASSADGNYEQYF; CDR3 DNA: TGCGCCAGCAGCGCGGACGGCAACTACGAGCAGTACTTC
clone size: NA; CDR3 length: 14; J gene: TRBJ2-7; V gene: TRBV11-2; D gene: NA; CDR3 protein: CASSSQGSSYEQYF; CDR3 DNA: TGTGCCAGCAGCTCACAAGGGAGCTCCTACGAGCAGTACTTC
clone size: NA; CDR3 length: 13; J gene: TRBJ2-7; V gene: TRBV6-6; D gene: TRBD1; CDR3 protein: CASKGQSVGEQYF; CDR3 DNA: TGTGCCAGCAAGGGACAGTCTGTGGGAGAGCAGTACTTC
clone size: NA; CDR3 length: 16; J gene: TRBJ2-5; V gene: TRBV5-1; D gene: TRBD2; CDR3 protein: CASSSRTSGTRETQYF; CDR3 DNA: TGCGCCAGCAGCTCCAGGACTAGCGGGACGCGAGAGACCCAGTACTTC
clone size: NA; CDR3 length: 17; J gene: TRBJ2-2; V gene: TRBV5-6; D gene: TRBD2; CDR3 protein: CASSLPAGTRAPGELFF; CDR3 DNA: TGTGCCAGCAGCTTGCCCGCCGGGACTAGGGCCCCCGGGGAGCTGTTTTTT
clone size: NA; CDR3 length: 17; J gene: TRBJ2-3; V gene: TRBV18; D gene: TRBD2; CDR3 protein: CASSPLVAGSSTDTQYF; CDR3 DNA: TGTGCCAGCTCACCATTGGTAGCGGGTAGTAGCACAGATACGCAGTATTTT
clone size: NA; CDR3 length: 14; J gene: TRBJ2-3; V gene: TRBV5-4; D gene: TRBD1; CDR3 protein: CASSFTGTVDTQYF; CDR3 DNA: TGTGCCAGCAGCTTCACAGGGACAGTGGATACGCAGTATTTT
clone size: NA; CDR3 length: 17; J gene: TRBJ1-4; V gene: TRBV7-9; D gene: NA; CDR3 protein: CASSLSDIVGHNEKLFF; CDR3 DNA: TGTGCCAGCAGCTTATCAGACATCGTGGGTCATAATGAAAAACTGTTTTTT
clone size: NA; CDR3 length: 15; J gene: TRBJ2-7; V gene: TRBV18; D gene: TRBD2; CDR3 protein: CASSPAAGVLSEQYF; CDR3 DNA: TGTGCCAGCTCACCCGCAGCGGGAGTCCTATCCGAGCAGTACTTC
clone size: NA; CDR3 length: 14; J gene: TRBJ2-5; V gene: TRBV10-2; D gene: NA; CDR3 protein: CASSRESAQETQYF; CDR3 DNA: TGCGCCAGCAGTCGGGAGTCCGCACAAGAGACCCAGTACTTC
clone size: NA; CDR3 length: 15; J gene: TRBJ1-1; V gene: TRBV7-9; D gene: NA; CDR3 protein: CARTLIKTENTEAFF; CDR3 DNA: TGTGCCCGCACCTTAATAAAGACGGAGAACACTGAAGCTTTCTTT
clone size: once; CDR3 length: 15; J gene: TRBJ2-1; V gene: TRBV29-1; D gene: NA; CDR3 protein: CSVMGGGSMFNEQFF; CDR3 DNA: TGCAGCGTTATGGGGGGCGGGAGCATGTTCAATGAGCAGTTCTTC
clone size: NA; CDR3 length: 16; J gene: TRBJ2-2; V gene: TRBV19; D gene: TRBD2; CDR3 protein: CASRPGGGANTGELFF; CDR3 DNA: TGTGCCAGTAGGCCCGGGGGGGGAGCGAACACCGGGGAGCTGTTTTTT
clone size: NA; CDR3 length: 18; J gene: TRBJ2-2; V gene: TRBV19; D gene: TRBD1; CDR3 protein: CASSIDEGQLLNTGELFF; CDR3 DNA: TGTGCCAGTAGTATAGATGAGGGACAGCTACTTAACACCGGGGAGCTGTTTTTT
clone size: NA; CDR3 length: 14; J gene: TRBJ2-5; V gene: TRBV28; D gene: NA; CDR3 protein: CASLDGRDRETQYF; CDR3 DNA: TGTGCCAGCTTGGATGGCAGGGACCGGGAGACCCAGTACTTC
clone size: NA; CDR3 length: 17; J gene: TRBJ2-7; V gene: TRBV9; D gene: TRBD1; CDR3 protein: CASSVAIPGTGPYEQYF; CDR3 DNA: TGTGCCAGCAGCGTCGCAATCCCCGGGACAGGTCCCTACGAGCAGTACTTC
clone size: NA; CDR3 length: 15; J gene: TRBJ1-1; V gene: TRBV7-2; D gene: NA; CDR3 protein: CASSLTPGTNTEAFF; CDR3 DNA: TGTGCCAGCAGCTTAACCCCAGGGACGAACACTGAAGCTTTCTTT
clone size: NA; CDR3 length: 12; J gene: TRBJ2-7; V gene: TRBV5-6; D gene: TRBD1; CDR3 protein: CASSLTGVEQYF; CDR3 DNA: TGTGCCAGCAGCTTAACAGGGGTCGAGCAGTACTTC
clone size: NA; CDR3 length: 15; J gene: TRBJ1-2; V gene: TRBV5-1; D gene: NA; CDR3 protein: CASSYDVGTNYGYTF; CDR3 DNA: TGCGCCAGCAGCTACGATGTTGGGACTAACTATGGCTACACCTTC
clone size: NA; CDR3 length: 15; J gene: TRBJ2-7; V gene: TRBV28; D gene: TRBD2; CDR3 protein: CASSLVASGFYEQYF; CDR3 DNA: TGTGCCAGCAGTTTGGTGGCTAGCGGGTTCTACGAGCAGTACTTC
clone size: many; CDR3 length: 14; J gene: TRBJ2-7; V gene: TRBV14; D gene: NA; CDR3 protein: CASSQGRQNYEQYF; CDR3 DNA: TGTGCCAGCAGCCAAGGAAGACAGAACTACGAGCAGTACTTC
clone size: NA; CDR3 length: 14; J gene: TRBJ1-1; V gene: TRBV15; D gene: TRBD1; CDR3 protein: CATSWDRANTEAFF; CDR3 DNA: TGTGCCACCAGCTGGGACAGGGCGAACACTGAAGCTTTCTTT
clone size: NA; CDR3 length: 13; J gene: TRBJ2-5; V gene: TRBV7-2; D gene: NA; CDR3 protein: CASSPRRVETQYF; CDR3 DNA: TGTGCCAGCAGCCCCCGGCGGGTGGAGACCCAGTACTTC
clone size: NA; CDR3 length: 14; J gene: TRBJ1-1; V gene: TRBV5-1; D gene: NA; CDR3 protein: CASSFQGTDTEAFF; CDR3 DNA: TGCGCCAGCAGCTTTCAGGGGACTGACACTGAAGCTTTCTTT
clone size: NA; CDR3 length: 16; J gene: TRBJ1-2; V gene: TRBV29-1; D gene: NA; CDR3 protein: CSVRSSTGTTNYGYTF; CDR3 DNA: TGCAGCGTCCGCTCCTCAACAGGGACGACTAACTATGGCTACACCTTC
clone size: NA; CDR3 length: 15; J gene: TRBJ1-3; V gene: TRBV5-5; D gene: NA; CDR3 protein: CASSLVDGAGNTIYF; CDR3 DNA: TGTGCCAGCAGCTTGGTTGATGGAGCTGGAAACACCATATATTTT
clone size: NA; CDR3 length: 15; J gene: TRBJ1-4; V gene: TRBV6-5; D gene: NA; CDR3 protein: CASSPGGVANEKLFF; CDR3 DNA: TGTGCCAGCAGTCCCGGGGGGGTGGCTAATGAAAAACTGTTTTTT
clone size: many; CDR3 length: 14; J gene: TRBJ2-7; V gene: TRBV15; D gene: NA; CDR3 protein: CATSRDRPVGEQYF; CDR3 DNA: TGTGCCACCAGCAGAGATAGGCCGGTGGGGGAGCAGTACTTC
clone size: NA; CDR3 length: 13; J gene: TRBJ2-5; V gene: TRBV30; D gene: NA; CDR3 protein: CAWSPQVQETQYF; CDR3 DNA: TGTGCCTGGAGTCCACAGGTACAAGAGACCCAGTACTTC
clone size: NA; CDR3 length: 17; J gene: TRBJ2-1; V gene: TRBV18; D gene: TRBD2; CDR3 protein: CASSPTSSGRVVGEQFF; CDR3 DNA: TGTGCCAGCTCACCCACCAGTAGCGGGAGGGTGGTTGGTGAGCAGTTCTTC
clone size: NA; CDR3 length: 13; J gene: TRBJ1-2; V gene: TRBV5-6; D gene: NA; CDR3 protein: CASSLGESYGYTF; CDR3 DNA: TGTGCCAGCAGCTTGGGGGAGAGCTATGGCTACACCTTC
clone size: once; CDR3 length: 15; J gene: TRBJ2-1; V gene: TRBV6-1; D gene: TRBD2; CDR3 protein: CASSEWGGSYNEQFF; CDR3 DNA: TGTGCCAGCAGTGAATGGGGGGGCTCCTACAATGAGCAGTTCTTC
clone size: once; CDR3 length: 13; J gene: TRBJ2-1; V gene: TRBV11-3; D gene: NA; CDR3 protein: CASSLGHDNEQFF; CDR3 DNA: TGTGCCAGCAGCTTAGGCCATGATAATGAGCAGTTCTTC
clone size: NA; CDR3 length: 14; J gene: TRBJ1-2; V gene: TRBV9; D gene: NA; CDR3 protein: CASSAYPPRGGYTF; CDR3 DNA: TGTGCCAGCAGCGCCTACCCTCCCAGGGGTGGCTACACCTTC
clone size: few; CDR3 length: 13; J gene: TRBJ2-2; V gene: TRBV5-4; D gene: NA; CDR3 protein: CASSLGRTGELFF; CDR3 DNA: TGTGCCAGCAGCTTGGGTAGGACCGGGGAGCTGTTTTTT
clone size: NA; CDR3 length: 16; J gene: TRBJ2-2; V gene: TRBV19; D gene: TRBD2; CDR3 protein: CASIEREGLKDGELFF; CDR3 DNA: TGTGCGAGTATTGAGCGGGAGGGCCTTAAGGACGGGGAGCTGTTTTTT
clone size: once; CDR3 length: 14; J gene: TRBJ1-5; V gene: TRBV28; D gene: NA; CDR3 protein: CASSSDNSNQPQHF; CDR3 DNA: TGTGCCAGCAGTTCGGATAATAGCAATCAGCCCCAGCATTTT
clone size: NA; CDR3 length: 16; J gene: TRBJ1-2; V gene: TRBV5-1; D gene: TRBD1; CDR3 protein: CASSSGGTGDDYGYTF; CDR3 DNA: TGCGCCAGCAGCTCCGGCGGGACAGGGGATGACTATGGCTACACCTTC
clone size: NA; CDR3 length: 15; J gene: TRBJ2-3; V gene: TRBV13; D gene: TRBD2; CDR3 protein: CASSVHREVSDTQYF; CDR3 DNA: TGTGCCAGCAGCGTCCACCGGGAGGTCTCAGATACGCAGTATTTT
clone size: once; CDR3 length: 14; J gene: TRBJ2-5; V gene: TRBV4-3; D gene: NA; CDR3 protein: CASSQDSAVRAQYF; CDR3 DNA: TGCGCCAGCAGCCAAGACTCCGCGGTACGGGCCCAGTACTTC
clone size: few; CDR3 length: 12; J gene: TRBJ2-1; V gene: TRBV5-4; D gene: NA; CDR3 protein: CASTNSYNEQFF; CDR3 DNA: TGTGCCAGCACTAACTCCTACAATGAGCAGTTCTTC